The 8 T cell receptor beta chains in this list originate from one sample, sequenced in a study of vaccination and CD4 T cells after COVID-19. With the Oncomine TCR Beta short-read assay, DNA from cultured CD4+ T cells was sequenced. Using its own MiXCR run on the PCR reads, TCRdb lists one record per CDR3 protein. Among 10,000 to 12,000 distinct CDR3 sequences, 70% to 75% were seen once, and the ten largest hold around 8.1%. Their antigens are not known. The treatment here: roughly nine-day PBMC culture with coronavirus spike peptide pools or control peptides (ViraFEST assay). The source material was CD4+ T cells from blood, cultured in vitro. These receptors came from a human donor who had recovered from COVID-19.

The J gene is TRBJ2-4, the V gene TRBV28; 7 bases map to TRBD2. CDR3 length: 14 amino acids. Per the germline V gene, CDR1 is MDHEN and CDR2 is SYDVKM. V gave up 6 bases and J gave up 9 bases; unmatched junction bases: 11. The CDR3 bases are TGTGCCAGCAGAGCCGCGGACACGGGAGGCATTCAGTACTTC. It translates to CASRAADTGGIQYF. The full variable domain, completed using reference TRBV28 and TRBJ2-4, is DVKVTQSSRYLVKRTGEKVFLECVQDMDHENMFWYRQDPGLGLRLIYFSYDVKMKEKGDIPEGYSVSREKKERFSLILESASTNQTSMYLCASRAADTGGIQYFGAGTRLSVL.

The rearrangement links TRBV20-1 to TRBJ2-5, with 12 bases aligning to TRBD2. The CDR3 covers 16 residues. Germline assignment: CDR1 DFQATT and CDR2 SNEGSKA (reference sequence). The V gene end was trimmed by 0 bases and the J gene end by 5 bases; junction bases not matched to a gene: 7. The CDR3 is CSARDSSGRARETQYF. CDR3 DNA sequence: TGCAGTGCTAGAGACTCTAGCGGGAGGGCCAGGGAGACCCAGTACTTC.

This clonotype occurred a few times. This sequence joins TRBV20-1 and TRBJ2-5; 9 bases map to TRBD2. V trimming: 4 bases; J trimming: 6 bases; junction bases outside the gene matches: 9. Germline values: CDR1 DFQATT, CDR2 SNEGSKA (reference sequence). The CDR3 has 14 amino acids. CDR3 region: CSATSGKYLKTQYF. The CDR3 region has the DNA TGCAGTGCTACTAGCGGGAAGTATCTAAAGACCCAGTACTTC.

This sequence joins TRBV27 and TRBJ1-6, with D tentatively TRBD1 (5 bases). V was shortened by 4 bases and J by 6 bases, with 16 bases between the two germline ends. The CDR3 contains 16 residues. Per germline, CDR1 MNHEY and CDR2 SMNVEV (reference sequence). The CDR3 loop reads CASSSRGTATNSPLHF. In nucleotides, the CDR3 is TGTGCCAGCAGTTCCCGAGGGACTGCAACTAATTCACCCCTCCACTTT.

In its sample, this clonotype was seen once. This chain links TRBV6-1 with TRBJ2-4; D remains unclear. Germline lookup yields CDR1 MNHNS and CDR2 SASEGT. CDR3 length: 13 amino acids. V was cut by 6 bases and J by 0 bases, with 6 bases left in between. The CDR3 protein is CASRDRAKNIQYF. DNA of the CDR3: TGTGCCAGCAGGGACCGAGCCAAAAACATTCAGTACTTC.

V and J are TRBV24-1 and TRBJ2-1; no firm D call. In germline, CDR1 is KGHDR, CDR2 SFDVKD. The CDR3 runs 13 residues. V lost 7 bases, J lost 2 bases, and 8 bases lay in between. This chain's CDR3 is CATSPETYNEQFF. The CDR3 coding sequence is TGTGCCACCAGCCCAGAGACCTACAATGAGCAGTTCTTC.

The chain combines TRBV7-2 with TRBJ1-5; D gene unclear. Germline V gene data show CDR1 as SGHTA and CDR2 as FQGNSA. The CDR3 sequence is 14 residues long. V shed 2 bases and J shed 7 bases, with 12 bases lying between them. The CDR3 reads CASSLNPRGQPQHF. DNA for the CDR3: TGTGCCAGCAGCTTAAATCCCCGAGGACAGCCCCAGCATTTT.

The genes are TRBV7-9 and TRBJ1-5; D might be TRBD1 (6 bases). The CDR3 runs 15 residues. V shed 3 bases and J shed 0 bases, with 9 bases lying between them. Germline loops: CDR1 SEHNR, CDR2 FQNEAQ (reference sequence). The CDR3 sequence: CASSFADSSNQPQHF. CDR3 DNA: TGTGCCAGCAGCTTCGCGGACAGTAGCAATCAGCCCCAGCATTTT.